This TCR beta chain was sequenced in a study of T-cell reconstitution after alpha-beta-depleted transplantation in children. Unique molecular identifiers tagged the TCRbeta library. TCRdb fed the PCR reads into MiXCR, producing one record per CDR3 protein. The sample records around 250,000 distinct CDR3 sequences, nearly 10% being singletons. Germline CDR1 reads SGHRS; CDR2 reads YFSETQ. The CDR3 runs to 14 residues. V gave up 0 bases and J gave up 5 bases, with 10 bases separating them. This clonotype was counted a few times. The sequence was collected from a human donor who donated a stem cell graft to a child with SCID. The chain joins TRBV5-1 to TRBJ2-3; D possibly matches TRBD1 or TRBD2 (5 bases each). Sequences were derived from PBMCs from the stem cell graft donor, sampled from the stem cell graft. The CDR3 protein is CASSLGGVGDTQYF. For the CDR3, the DNA is TGCGCCAGCAGCTTGGGAGGGGTAGGAGATACGCAGTATTTT.